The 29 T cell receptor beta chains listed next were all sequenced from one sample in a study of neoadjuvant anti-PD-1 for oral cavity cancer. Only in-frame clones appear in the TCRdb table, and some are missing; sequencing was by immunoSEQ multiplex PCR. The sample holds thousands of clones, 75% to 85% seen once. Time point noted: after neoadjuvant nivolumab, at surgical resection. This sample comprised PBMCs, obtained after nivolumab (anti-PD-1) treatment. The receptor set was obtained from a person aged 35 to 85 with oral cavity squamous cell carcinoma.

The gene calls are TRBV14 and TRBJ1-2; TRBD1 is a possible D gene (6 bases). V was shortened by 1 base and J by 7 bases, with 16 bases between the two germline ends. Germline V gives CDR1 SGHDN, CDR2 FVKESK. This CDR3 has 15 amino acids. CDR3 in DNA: TGTGCCAGCAGCCAAGGAGGGGGGTCGGCTTTTGGCTACACCTTC. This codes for CASSQGGGSAFGYTF.

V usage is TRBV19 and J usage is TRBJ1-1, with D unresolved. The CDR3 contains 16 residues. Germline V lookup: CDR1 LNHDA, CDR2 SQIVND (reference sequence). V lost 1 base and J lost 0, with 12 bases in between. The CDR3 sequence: CASSIVGGRMNTEAFF. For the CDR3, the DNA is TGTGCCAGTAGTATAGTCGGCGGGCGGATGAACACTGAAGCTTTCTTT. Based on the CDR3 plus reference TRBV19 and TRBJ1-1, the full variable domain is DGGITQSPKYLFRKEGQNVTLSCEQNLNHDAMYWYRQDPGQGLRLIYYSQIVNDFQKGDIAEGYSVSREKKESFPLTVTSAQKNPTAFYLCASSIVGGRMNTEAFFGQGTRLTVV.

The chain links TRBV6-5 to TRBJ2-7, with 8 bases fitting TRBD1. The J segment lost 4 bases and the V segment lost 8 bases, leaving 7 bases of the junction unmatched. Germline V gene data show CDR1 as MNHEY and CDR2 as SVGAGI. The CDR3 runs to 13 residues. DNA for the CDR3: TGTGCCAGCGGAGCAGGGGGCCCTTACGAGCAGTACTTC. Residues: CASGAGGPYEQYF.

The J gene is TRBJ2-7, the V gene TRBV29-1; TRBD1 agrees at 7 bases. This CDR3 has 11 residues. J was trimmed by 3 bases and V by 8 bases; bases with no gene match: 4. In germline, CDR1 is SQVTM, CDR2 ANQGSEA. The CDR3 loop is CSSRDSYEQYF. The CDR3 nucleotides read TGCAGCTCCCGGGACAGCTACGAGCAGTACTTC.

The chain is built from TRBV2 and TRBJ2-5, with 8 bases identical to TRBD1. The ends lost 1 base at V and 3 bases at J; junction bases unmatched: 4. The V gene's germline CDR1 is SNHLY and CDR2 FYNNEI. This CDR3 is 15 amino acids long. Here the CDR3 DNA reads TGTGCCAGCAGTGAAGTCGGACAGGGTAAAGAGACCCAGTACTTC. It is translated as CASSEVGQGKETQYF. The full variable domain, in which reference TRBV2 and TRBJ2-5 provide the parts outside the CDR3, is EPEVTQTPSHQVTQMGQEVILRCVPISNHLYFYWYRQILGQKVEFLVSFYNNEISEKSEIFDDQFSVERPDGSNFTLKIRSTKLEDSAMYFCASSEVGQGKETQYFGPGTRLLVL.

As DNA, the CDR3 is TGTGCCAGCCTGGGGGGATATGGCTACACCTTC. Translating gives CASLGGYGYTF. This chain connects TRBV7-8 to TRBJ1-2, with D tentatively TRBD1 (5 bases). CDR3 length: 11 amino acids. CDR1 and CDR2 from the germline V gene are SGHVS and FQNEAQ. Trimming took 8 bases from V and 5 from J, leaving 9 bases between them.

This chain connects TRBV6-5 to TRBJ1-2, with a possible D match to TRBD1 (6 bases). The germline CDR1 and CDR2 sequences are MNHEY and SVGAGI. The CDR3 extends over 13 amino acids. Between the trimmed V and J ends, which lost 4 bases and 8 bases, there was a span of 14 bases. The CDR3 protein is CASSLEGHPGYTF. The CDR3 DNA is TGTGCCAGCAGTTTGGAGGGACACCCCGGCTACACCTTC.

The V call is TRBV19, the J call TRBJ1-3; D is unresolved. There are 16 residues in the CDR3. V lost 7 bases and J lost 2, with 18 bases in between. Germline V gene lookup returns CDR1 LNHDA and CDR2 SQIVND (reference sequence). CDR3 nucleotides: TGTGCCAGTATTAAGGATTCCAGGCGTACTGGAAACACCATATATTTT. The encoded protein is CASIKDSRRTGNTIYF. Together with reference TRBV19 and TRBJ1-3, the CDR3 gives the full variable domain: DGGITQSPKYLFRKEGQNVTLSCEQNLNHDAMYWYRQDPGQGLRLIYYSQIVNDFQKGDIAEGYSVSREKKESFPLTVTSAQKNPTAFYLCASIKDSRRTGNTIYFGEGSWLTVV.

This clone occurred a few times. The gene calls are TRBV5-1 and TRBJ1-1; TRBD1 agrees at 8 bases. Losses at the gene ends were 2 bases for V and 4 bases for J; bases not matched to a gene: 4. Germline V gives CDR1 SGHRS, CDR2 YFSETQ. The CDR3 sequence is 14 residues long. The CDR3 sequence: CASSFGQGLTEAFF. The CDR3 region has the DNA TGCGCCAGCAGCTTCGGACAGGGTCTCACTGAAGCTTTCTTT. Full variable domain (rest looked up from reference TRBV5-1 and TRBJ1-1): KAGVTQTPRYLIKTRGQQVTLSCSPISGHRSVSWYQQTPGQGLQFLFEYFSETQRNKGNFPGRFSGRQFSNSRSEMNVSTLELGDSALYLCASSFGQGLTEAFFGQGTRLTVV.

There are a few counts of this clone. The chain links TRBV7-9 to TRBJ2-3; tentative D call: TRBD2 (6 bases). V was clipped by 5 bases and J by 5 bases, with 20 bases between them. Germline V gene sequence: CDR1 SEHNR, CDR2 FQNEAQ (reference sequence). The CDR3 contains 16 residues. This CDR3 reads CASSLPGRGEQDTQYF. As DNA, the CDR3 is TGTGCCAGCAGCCTCCCGGGGCGGGGCGAGCAAGATACGCAGTATTTT.

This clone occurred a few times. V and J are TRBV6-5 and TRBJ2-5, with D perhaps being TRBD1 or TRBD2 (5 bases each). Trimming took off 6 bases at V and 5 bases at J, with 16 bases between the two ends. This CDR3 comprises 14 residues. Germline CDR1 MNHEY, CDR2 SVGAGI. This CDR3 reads CASSLLAGAETQYF. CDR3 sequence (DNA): TGTGCCAGCAGCCTCCTGGCCGGGGCGGAGACCCAGTACTTC.

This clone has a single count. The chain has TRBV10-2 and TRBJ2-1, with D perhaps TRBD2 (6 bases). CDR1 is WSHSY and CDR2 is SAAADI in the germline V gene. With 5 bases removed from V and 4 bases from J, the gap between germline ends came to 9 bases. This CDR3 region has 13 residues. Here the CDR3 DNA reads TGCGCCAGCAGTACGGGACTTTACAATGAGCAGTTCTTC. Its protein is CASSTGLYNEQFF.

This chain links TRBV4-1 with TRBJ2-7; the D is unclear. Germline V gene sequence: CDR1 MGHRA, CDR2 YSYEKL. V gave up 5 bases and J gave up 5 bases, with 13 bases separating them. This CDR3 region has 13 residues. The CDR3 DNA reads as TGCGCCAGCAGCGCAACCACGTCCAACGAGCAGTACTTC. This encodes CASSATTSNEQYF.

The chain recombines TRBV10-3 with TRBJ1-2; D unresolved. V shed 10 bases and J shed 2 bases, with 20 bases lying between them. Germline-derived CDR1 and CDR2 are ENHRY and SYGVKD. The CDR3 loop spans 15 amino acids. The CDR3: CATRREGGGNYGYTF. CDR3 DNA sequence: TGTGCCACCCGAAGGGAGGGTGGAGGGAACTATGGCTACACCTTC.

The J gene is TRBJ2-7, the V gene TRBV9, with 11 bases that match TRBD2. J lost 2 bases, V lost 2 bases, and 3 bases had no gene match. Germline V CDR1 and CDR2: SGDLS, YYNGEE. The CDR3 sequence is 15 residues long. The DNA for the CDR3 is TGTGCCAGCAGCGTTGGGACTAGCGGCCCCTACGAGCAGTACTTC. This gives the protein CASSVGTSGPYEQYF.

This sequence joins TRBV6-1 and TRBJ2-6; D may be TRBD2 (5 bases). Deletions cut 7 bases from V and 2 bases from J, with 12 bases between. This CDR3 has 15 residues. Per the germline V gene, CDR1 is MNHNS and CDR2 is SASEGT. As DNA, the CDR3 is TGTGCCAGCACCGCTAGAGGGACTGGGGCCAACGTCCTGACTTTC. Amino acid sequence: CASTARGTGANVLTF.

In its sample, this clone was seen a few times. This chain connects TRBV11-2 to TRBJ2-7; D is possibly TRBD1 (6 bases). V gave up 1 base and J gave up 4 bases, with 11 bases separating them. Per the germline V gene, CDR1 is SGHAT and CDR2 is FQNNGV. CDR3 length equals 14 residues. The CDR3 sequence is CASSLAAGAYEQYF. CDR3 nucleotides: TGTGCCAGCAGCTTAGCTGCAGGGGCTTACGAGCAGTACTTC.

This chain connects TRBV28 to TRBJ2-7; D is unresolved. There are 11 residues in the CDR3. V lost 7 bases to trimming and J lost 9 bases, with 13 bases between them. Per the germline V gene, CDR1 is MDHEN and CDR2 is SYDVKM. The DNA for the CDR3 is TGTGCCAGCACCGAAGGAAGAGGGCAGTACTTC. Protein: CASTEGRGQYF. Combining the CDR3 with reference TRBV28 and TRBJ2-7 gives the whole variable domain DVKVTQSSRYLVKRTGEKVFLECVQDMDHENMFWYRQDPGLGLRLIYFSYDVKMKEKGDIPEGYSVSREKKERFSLILESASTNQTSMYLCASTEGRGQYFGPGTRLTVT.

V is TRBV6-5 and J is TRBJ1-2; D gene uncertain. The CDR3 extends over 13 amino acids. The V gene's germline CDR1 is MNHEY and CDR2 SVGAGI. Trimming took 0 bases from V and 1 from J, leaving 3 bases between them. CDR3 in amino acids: CASSYSGNYGYTF. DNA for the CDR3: TGTGCCAGCAGTTACTCGGGTAACTATGGCTACACCTTC.

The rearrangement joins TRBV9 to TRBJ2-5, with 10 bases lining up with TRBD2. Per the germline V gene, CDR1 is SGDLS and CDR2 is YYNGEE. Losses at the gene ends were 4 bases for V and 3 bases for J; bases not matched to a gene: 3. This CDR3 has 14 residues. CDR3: CASSLGLAEETQYF. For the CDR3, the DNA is TGTGCCAGCAGCCTCGGACTAGCGGAAGAGACCCAGTACTTC.

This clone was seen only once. CDR3 region: CASSQEFTALNTEAFF. The CDR3 bases are TGTGCCAGCAGCCAAGAATTTACAGCCTTGAACACTGAAGCTTTCTTT. The gene calls are TRBV4-2 and TRBJ1-1, with D hard to call. The V and J ends lost 0 bases and 0 bases respectively, with 11 bases between them. Germline V gene lookup returns CDR1 LGHNA and CDR2 YNFKEQ. CDR3 length: 16 residues.

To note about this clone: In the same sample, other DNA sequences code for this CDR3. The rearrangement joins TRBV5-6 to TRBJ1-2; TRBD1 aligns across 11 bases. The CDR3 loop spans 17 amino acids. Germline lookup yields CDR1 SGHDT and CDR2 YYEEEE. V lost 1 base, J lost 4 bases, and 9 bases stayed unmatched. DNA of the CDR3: TGTGCCAGCAGCTTGCTCAGGACAGGGGGCGAAGGCTATGGCTACACCTTC. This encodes CASSLLRTGGEGYGYTF.

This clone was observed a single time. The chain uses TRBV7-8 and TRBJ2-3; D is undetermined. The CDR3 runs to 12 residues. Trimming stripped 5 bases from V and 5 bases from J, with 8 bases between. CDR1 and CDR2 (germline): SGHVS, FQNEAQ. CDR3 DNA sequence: TGTGCCAGCAGCCCTCAAGTAGATACGCAGTATTTT. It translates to CASSPQVDTQYF.

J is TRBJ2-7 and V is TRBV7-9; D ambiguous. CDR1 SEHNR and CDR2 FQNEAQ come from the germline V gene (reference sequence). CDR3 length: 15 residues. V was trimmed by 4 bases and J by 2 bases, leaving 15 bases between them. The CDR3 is CASSSLVDGAYEQYF. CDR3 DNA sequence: TGTGCCAGCAGCTCCCTAGTGGACGGAGCCTACGAGCAGTACTTC. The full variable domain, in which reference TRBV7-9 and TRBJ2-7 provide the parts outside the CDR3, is DTGVSQNPRHKITKRGQNVTFRCDPISEHNRLYWYRQTLGQGPEFLTYFQNEAQLEKSRLLSDRFSAERPKGSFSTLEIQRTEQGDSAMYLCASSSLVDGAYEQYFGPGTRLTVT.

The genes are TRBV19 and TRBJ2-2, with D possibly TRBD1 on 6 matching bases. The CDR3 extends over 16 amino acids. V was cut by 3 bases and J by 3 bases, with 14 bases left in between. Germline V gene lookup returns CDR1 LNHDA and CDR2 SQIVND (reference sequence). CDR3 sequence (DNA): TGTGCCAGTAGTATGAACAGGGCGGCCCACACCGGGGAGCTGTTTTTT. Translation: CASSMNRAAHTGELFF.

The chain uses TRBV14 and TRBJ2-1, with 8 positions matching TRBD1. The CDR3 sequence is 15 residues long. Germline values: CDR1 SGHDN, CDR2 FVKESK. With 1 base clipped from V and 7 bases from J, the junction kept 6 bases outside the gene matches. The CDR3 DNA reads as TGTGCCAGCAGCCAAGCAGGGGGCGCAGGGAATGAGCAGTTCTTC. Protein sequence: CASSQAGGAGNEQFF.

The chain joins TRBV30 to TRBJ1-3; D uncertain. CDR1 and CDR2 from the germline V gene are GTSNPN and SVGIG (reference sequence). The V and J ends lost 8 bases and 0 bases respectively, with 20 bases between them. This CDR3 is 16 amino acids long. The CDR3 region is CAVGDKGPSSGNTIYF. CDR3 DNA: TGTGCCGTAGGAGATAAGGGCCCTAGCTCTGGAAACACCATATATTTT. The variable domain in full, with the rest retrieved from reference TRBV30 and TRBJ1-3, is SQTIHQWPATLVQPVGSPLSLECTVEGTSNPNLYWYRQAAGRGLQLLFYSVGIGQISSEVPQNLSASRPQDRQFILSSKKLLLSDSGFYLCAVGDKGPSSGNTIYFGEGSWLTVV.

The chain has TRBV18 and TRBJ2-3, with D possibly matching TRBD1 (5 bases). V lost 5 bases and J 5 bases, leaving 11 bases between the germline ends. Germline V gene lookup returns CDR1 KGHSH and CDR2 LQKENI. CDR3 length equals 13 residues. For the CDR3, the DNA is TGTGCCAGCTCAACCCTCAGGGAAGATACGCAGTATTTT. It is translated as CASSTLREDTQYF. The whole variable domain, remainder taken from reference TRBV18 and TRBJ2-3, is NAGVMQNPRHLVRRRGQEARLRCSPMKGHSHVYWYRQLPEEGLKFMVYLQKENIIDESGMPKERFSAEFPKEGPSILRIQQVVRGDSAAYFCASSTLREDTQYFGPGTRLTVL.

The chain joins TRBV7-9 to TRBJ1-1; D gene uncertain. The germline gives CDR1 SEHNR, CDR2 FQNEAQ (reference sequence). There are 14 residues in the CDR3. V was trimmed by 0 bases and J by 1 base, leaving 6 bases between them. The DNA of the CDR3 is TGTGCCAGCAGCTTAGCGGCGGGGAACACTGAAGCTTTCTTT. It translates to CASSLAAGNTEAFF.